This T cell receptor beta chain came from a study of cytomegalovirus exposure and HLA in healthy donors. About this clone: The target antigen is unknown.

Primers: 60 Vbeta forward and 13 Jbeta reverse. The protocol was immunoSEQ multiplex PCR, while the TCRdb copy is restricted to in-frame clones and leaves out a portion. This table has 78,000 or so clones, 84% appearing once. Study results and caveats: Researchers counted over 150 TCR beta chains as cytomegalovirus-associated. Researchers reported in a later analysis that common viral pathogens appeared linked to several top clusters.

Material: PBMCs. The receptor was derived from a woman in her 50s in good health and CMV-seronegative.

The CDR3 DNA follows: TGTGCCAGCAGTTTAAGTCAGGGAGGAATCGGTGGCTACACCTTC. Amino acid sequence: CASSLSQGGIGGYTF. The chain employs TRBV27 and TRBJ1-2; a weak D match, TRBD1 (5 bases). V was cut by 2 bases and J by 7 bases, with 17 bases left in between. This CDR3 has 15 residues. From germline, CDR1 is MNHEY and CDR2 SMNVEV (reference sequence).